This TCR beta chain derives from a study of T cell responses to AZD1222 COVID-19 vaccine. Study results and caveats: Across spike, vaccine-associated CD4 TCRs were found, dominant at 160-218 and 743-854.

From germline, CDR1 is SNHLY and CDR2 FYNNEI. The CDR3 loop spans 13 amino acids. Trimming took 7 bases from V and 6 from J, leaving 16 bases between them. On this clone itself: Its matching antigen is unknown.

Profiling relied on immunoSEQ multiplex PCR, and the TCRdb table lists in-frame clones only, not all of them. The sample consists of over 130,000 clones, about 92% of them appearing once. The chain has TRBV2 and TRBJ2-7; no clear D gene. Sequencing used peripheral blood, obtained on day 0 of AZD1222 vaccination. This receptor was obtained from an adult in good health. The DNA for the CDR3 is TGTGCCAGCACCAGAACCCGTACGGGCGAGCAGTACTTC. Amino acids: CASTRTRTGEQYF.